Following are 30 T cell receptor beta chains from one sample sequenced in a study of CD8+ T cells in alopecia areata. Sample treatment: oral pan-JAK inhibitor, 5-10 mg twice daily. Investigators isolated RNA and reverse transcribed it into cDNA to act as the sequencing template. Only in-frame clones appear in the TCRdb table, and some are missing; sequencing was by immunoSEQ multiplex PCR. The table lists fewer than 250,000 clones, roughly two fifths of them singletons, with around 0.48% in the top ten. Material: CD4+ T cells sorted from blood, obtained at approximately week 30, from a patient treated with tofacitinib. The origin of the receptors is a human donor with alopecia areata.

The chain recombines TRBV7-8 with TRBJ1-1; D gene unclear. Germline V gene sequence: CDR1 SGHVS, CDR2 FQNEAQ. V shed 3 bases and J shed 1 base, with 9 bases lying between them. This CDR3 has 14 residues. In nucleotides, the CDR3 is TGTGCCAGCAGCTTCCTATCAGGGAACACTGAAGCTTTCTTT. It codes for CASSFLSGNTEAFF.

The V call is TRBV5-1, the J call TRBJ2-7, with 11 bases that match TRBD2. Germline CDR1 and CDR2: SGHRS and YFSETQ. The CDR3 extends over 15 amino acids. V was clipped by 4 bases and J by 2 bases; unmatched bases: 5. The CDR3 bases are TGCGCCAGCAGCCAGGGACTAGCGGAACCCTACGAGCAGTACTTC. This encodes CASSQGLAEPYEQYF.

This clone occurred a few times. The sample holds other DNA sequences that translate to the same CDR3. This chain links TRBV29-1 with TRBJ2-1, with TRBD2 identical over 7 bases. The CDR3 extends over 14 amino acids. CDR1 SQVTM and CDR2 ANQGSEA come from the germline V gene. Trimming cost V 4 bases and J 0 bases; bases outside gene matches: 3. In DNA, the CDR3 is TGCAGCGTTGCAGGCGGGAGCTCCTACAATGAGCAGTTCTTC. It codes for CSVAGGSSYNEQFF.

The V call is TRBV5-1, the J call TRBJ2-7, with unresolved D. Germline V lookup: CDR1 SGHRS, CDR2 YFSETQ. This CDR3 has 15 residues. Trimming left V 3 bases short and J 3 bases short, with 16 bases between. DNA for the CDR3: TGCGCCAGCAGCTCCGGTTACGGGCGTTTCTACGAGCAGTACTTC. Translation gives CASSSGYGRFYEQYF.

In its sample, this clone was seen a few times. Different DNA sequences within this sample yield the same CDR3. This chain joins TRBV29-1 and TRBJ1-1; possible D gene TRBD1, 5 bases. Trimming stripped 3 bases from V and 0 bases from J, with 8 bases between. Germline V CDR1 and CDR2: SQVTM, ANQGSEA. The CDR3 runs to 13 residues. The CDR3 nucleotides are TGCAGCGTTGAGGGGCGCATGAACACTGAAGCTTTCTTT. Amino acids: CSVEGRMNTEAFF.

This chain connects TRBV19 to TRBJ2-3, with a possible D match to TRBD2 (6 bases). CDR3 length equals 15 residues. V was trimmed by 5 bases and J by 0 bases, leaving 12 bases between them. Germline-derived CDR1 and CDR2 are LNHDA and SQIVND (reference sequence). CDR3 protein: CASSGSGSSTDTQYF. The CDR3 DNA follows: TGTGCCAGTAGTGGTAGCGGTTCTAGCACAGATACGCAGTATTTT.

This clone was counted only a few times. The chain carries TRBV5-1 and TRBJ1-5; possibly TRBD1 for D (5 bases). CDR3 size: 13 residues. V gave up 2 bases and J gave up 5 bases, with 8 bases separating them. The V gene's germline CDR1 is SGHRS and CDR2 YFSETQ. The chain's CDR3 is CASSFGGYQPQHF. CDR3 sequence (DNA): TGCGCCAGCAGCTTCGGGGGGTATCAGCCCCAGCATTTT.

This clone has just a few counts. The chain has TRBV4-2 and TRBJ2-2; 8 bases are a match to TRBD2. Germline loops: CDR1 LGHNA, CDR2 YNFKEQ. J gave up 2 bases and V 0 bases, and 11 bases lay outside the gene matches. This CDR3 is built from 19 residues. CDR3 residues: CASSQDRLAGLLNTGELFF. The CDR3 DNA sequence: TGTGCCAGCAGCCAAGATCGATTAGCGGGGCTCCTAAACACCGGGGAGCTGTTTTTT.

This sequence joins TRBV30 and TRBJ1-3; the match to TRBD1 covers 8 bases. The CDR3 runs 11 residues. Germline V gene sequence: CDR1 GTSNPN, CDR2 SVGIG (reference sequence). CDR3 sequence: CGQGIGNTIYF. The CDR3 nucleotides are TGTGGACAGGGGATAGGAAACACCATATATTTT.

This chain uses TRBV30 with TRBJ2-6; TRBD1 matches at 11 bases. Trimming at V came to 1 base and at J to 2 bases, leaving 7 bases not matched to a gene. This CDR3 comprises 18 residues. Germline V lookup: CDR1 GTSNPN, CDR2 SVGIG (reference sequence). The CDR3, as DNA: TGTGCCTGGAGTGAGAAAGGACAGGGGGCAGCTGGGGCCAACGTCCTGACTTTC. This sequence encodes CAWSEKGQGAAGANVLTF.

The CDR3 protein is CASSPGQGLGTALYNEQFF. The CDR3 region has the DNA TGTGCCAGCAGTCCCGGACAGGGTCTCGGAACGGCCTTGTACAATGAGCAGTTCTTC. V is TRBV7-3 and J is TRBJ2-1; TRBD1 matches at 8 bases. Germline CDR1 and CDR2: SGHTA and FQGTGA. The length of the CDR3 is 19 residues. With 6 bases clipped from V and 4 bases from J, the junction kept 20 bases outside the gene matches.

The CDR3: CASVLQIGYPGELFF. The CDR3 DNA reads as TGTGCCAGCGTCCTTCAAATAGGGTATCCCGGGGAGCTGTTTTTT. The chain couples TRBV11-2 to TRBJ2-2; D not resolved. Trimming removed 8 bases at V and 6 bases at J, with 19 bases between. Germline V gives CDR1 SGHAT, CDR2 FQNNGV. The CDR3 length is 15 residues.

CDR3 region: CASRSWEGTGELFF. For the CDR3, the DNA is TGCGCCAGCAGATCTTGGGAGGGCACCGGGGAGCTGTTTTTT. The rearrangement uses TRBV10-2 and TRBJ2-2, with 7 bases aligning to TRBD2. In germline, CDR1 is WSHSY, CDR2 SAAADI. After removal of 6 bases from V and 4 bases from J, the junction contained 5 bases not matched to a gene. The CDR3 totals 14 residues.

The chain is built from TRBV28 and TRBJ2-2; 14 nucleotides align to TRBD2. V shed 4 bases and J 4 bases; nucleotides not matched to a gene: 11. The CDR3 consists of 19 residues. Per germline, CDR1 MDHEN and CDR2 SYDVKM. The DNA for the CDR3 is TGTGCCAGCAGTTCAGAACCTGGGACTAGCGGGAGCCGCACCGGGGAGCTGTTTTTT. Amino acids: CASSSEPGTSGSRTGELFF.

This clone was detected only a few times. This chain links TRBV6-6 with TRBJ1-1; TRBD1 aligns across 9 bases. CDR3 size: 14 residues. Germline CDR1 MNHNY, CDR2 SVGAGI (reference sequence). After removal of 4 bases from V and 5 bases from J, the junction contained 5 bases not matched to a gene. The CDR3: CASSSGQGMTEAFF. In nucleotides, the CDR3 is TGTGCCAGCAGTTCTGGACAGGGGATGACTGAAGCTTTCTTT.

The J gene is TRBJ2-7, the V gene TRBV5-1, with TRBD2 matching over 11 bases. Trimming cost V 5 bases and J 7 bases; bases outside gene matches: 14. CDR1 SGHRS and CDR2 YFSETQ come from the germline V gene. This CDR3 comprises 16 residues. The CDR3 spells CASSLRTSGGKLEQYF. The CDR3 region has the DNA TGCGCCAGCAGTTTGCGCACTAGCGGGGGTAAATTGGAGCAGTACTTC.

This clone has only one observation. V and J are TRBV5-1 and TRBJ2-3; D uncertain. Germline lookup yields CDR1 SGHRS and CDR2 YFSETQ. The CDR3 totals 16 residues. Trimming stripped 1 base from V and 0 bases from J, with 12 bases between. The CDR3 loop is CASSLNIGASTDTQYF. For the CDR3, the DNA is TGCGCCAGCAGCTTGAATATCGGAGCTAGCACAGATACGCAGTATTTT.

J is TRBJ2-5 and V is TRBV6-5, with 7 positions matching TRBD1. The CDR3 is made up of 13 amino acids. The junction had 4 bases not matched to a gene; V was cut back by 6 bases and J by 3 bases. In germline, CDR1 is MNHEY, CDR2 SVGAGI. The CDR3 DNA reads as TGTGCCAGCAGGAAAACAGGGGAAGAGACCCAGTACTTC. Translation: CASRKTGEETQYF.

V gene TRBV27 combines with J gene TRBJ1-2; no clear D. V gave up 5 bases and J gave up 0 bases, with 13 bases separating them. The CDR3 runs 15 residues. CDR1 MNHEY and CDR2 SMNVEV come from the germline V gene (reference sequence). The CDR3, as DNA: TGTGCCAGCAGTCGTGGACGGGATGCTAACTATGGCTACACCTTC. It specifies CASSRGRDANYGYTF.

The V call is TRBV2, the J call TRBJ2-3; D perhaps matches TRBD2 (6 bases). V shed 6 bases and J shed 3 bases, with 10 bases lying between them. The CDR3 is made up of 13 amino acids. From germline, CDR1 is SNHLY and CDR2 FYNNEI. CDR3 residues: CASREGRTDTQYF. CDR3 nucleotides: TGTGCCAGCAGGGAGGGTAGGACAGATACGCAGTATTTT.

With respect to this clone: The sample has other DNA sequences that encode this CDR3 too. The V gene is TRBV5-1, the J gene TRBJ2-7; 7 bases fit TRBD1. Germline CDR1 is SGHRS and CDR2 is YFSETQ. The CDR3 extends over 14 amino acids. The ends lost 4 bases at V and 1 base at J; junction bases unmatched: 5. In DNA form, the CDR3 reads TGCGCCAGCAGCCCCGGGACAGCTTCCTACGAGCAGTACTTC. It encodes CASSPGTASYEQYF.

This clone turned up a few times. The rearrangement links TRBV27 to TRBJ1-4; 9 nucleotides agree with TRBD1. With 6 bases clipped from V and 5 bases from J, the junction kept 1 base outside the gene matches. The CDR3 runs 13 residues. Germline V lookup: CDR1 MNHEY, CDR2 SMNVEV (reference sequence). The CDR3 DNA follows: TGTGCCAGCAGGGACAGGGGAAATGAAAAACTGTTTTTT. This codes for CASRDRGNEKLFF. The full variable domain, rest sourced from reference TRBV27 and TRBJ1-4, is EAQVTQNPRYLITVTGKKLTVTCSQNMNHEYMSWYRQDPGLGLRQIYYSMNVEVTDKGDVPEGYKVSRKEKRNFPLILESPSPNQTSLYFCASRDRGNEKLFFGSGTQLSVL.

The sample holds a few counts of this clone. The chain recombines TRBV6-1 with TRBJ1-2, with TRBD1 matching 10 bases. Trimming removed 6 bases from V and 7 bases from J; junction bases left unmatched: 8. Germline V gives CDR1 MNHNS, CDR2 SASEGT. There are 14 residues in the CDR3. CDR3 region: CASRRDRGEVGYTF. DNA of the CDR3: TGTGCCAGCAGGAGGGACAGGGGAGAAGTTGGCTACACCTTC.

This clone was seen a handful of times. The chain employs TRBV5-1 and TRBJ2-7, with TRBD1 matching over 8 bases. The V gene's germline CDR1 is SGHRS and CDR2 YFSETQ. Trimming removed 1 base from V and 2 bases from J; junction bases left unmatched: 5. CDR3 size: 15 residues. CDR3 residues: CASSLILDRAYEQYF. CDR3 bases: TGCGCCAGCAGCTTGATTTTGGACAGGGCCTACGAGCAGTACTTC.

The V gene is TRBV7-9, the J gene TRBJ2-7; D is uncertain. The CDR3 extends over 11 amino acids. V was pared by 5 bases and J by 6 bases, with 8 bases between. Looked up from germline, CDR1 is SEHNR and CDR2 is FQNEAQ (reference sequence). In DNA, the CDR3 is TGTGCCAGCAGCGTCGGACGCGAGCAGTACTTC. Translated: CASSVGREQYF.

This clone has just a few counts. The chain has TRBV18 and TRBJ2-2, with no clear D. This CDR3 has 15 amino acids. Germline-derived CDR1 and CDR2 are KGHSH and LQKENI. Trimming took off 3 bases at V and 1 base at J, with 9 bases between the two ends. CDR3 loop: CASSPLDGNTGELFF. In DNA form, the CDR3 reads TGTGCCAGCTCACCCCTGGACGGGAACACCGGGGAGCTGTTTTTT. Using reference TRBV18 and TRBJ2-2 for the parts outside the CDR3, the full variable domain is NAGVMQNPRHLVRRRGQEARLRCSPMKGHSHVYWYRQLPEEGLKFMVYLQKENIIDESGMPKERFSAEFPKEGPSILRIQQVVRGDSAAYFCASSPLDGNTGELFFGEGSRLTVL.

This clone was seen repeatedly, ten times or more. The chain employs TRBV30 and TRBJ1-1; D is possibly TRBD1 (5 bases). Germline CDR1 GTSNPN, CDR2 SVGIG (reference sequence). The CDR3 loop spans 15 amino acids. With 0 bases removed from V and 1 base from J, the gap between germline ends came to 12 bases. CDR3 sequence (DNA): TGTGCCTGGAGTGTACGGGGCAGAAAGAACACTGAAGCTTTCTTT. Encoded protein: CAWSVRGRKNTEAFF.

The rearrangement links TRBV20-1 to TRBJ1-1; D gene ambiguous. The CDR3 has 10 amino acids. Germline lookup yields CDR1 DFQATT and CDR2 SNEGSKA (reference sequence). V shed 2 bases and J shed 6 bases, with 4 bases lying between them. The CDR3 nucleotides are TGCAGTGCTAGATTCCCTGAAGCTTTCTTT. This encodes CSARFPEAFF.

This clone has more than one count but fewer than ten. The same CDR3 also results from other DNA sequences found in this sample. This sequence joins TRBV5-1 and TRBJ2-3; no clear D. Germline V gene data show CDR1 as SGHRS and CDR2 as YFSETQ. There are 11 residues in the CDR3. V dropped 2 bases and J dropped 2 bases, with 0 bases sitting between them. CDR3 sequence (DNA): TGCGCCAGCAGCTTCACAGATACGCAGTATTTT. Translating gives CASSFTDTQYF.

A few counts support this clone. The chain carries TRBV28 and TRBJ1-2, with D uncertain. The germline V gene has CDR1 MDHEN and CDR2 SYDVKM. The CDR3 has 12 amino acids. Trimming cost V 3 bases and J 2 bases, with 4 bases left between them. This CDR3 is CASSLRNYGYTF. DNA of the CDR3: TGTGCCAGCAGTTTGCGAAACTATGGCTACACCTTC.